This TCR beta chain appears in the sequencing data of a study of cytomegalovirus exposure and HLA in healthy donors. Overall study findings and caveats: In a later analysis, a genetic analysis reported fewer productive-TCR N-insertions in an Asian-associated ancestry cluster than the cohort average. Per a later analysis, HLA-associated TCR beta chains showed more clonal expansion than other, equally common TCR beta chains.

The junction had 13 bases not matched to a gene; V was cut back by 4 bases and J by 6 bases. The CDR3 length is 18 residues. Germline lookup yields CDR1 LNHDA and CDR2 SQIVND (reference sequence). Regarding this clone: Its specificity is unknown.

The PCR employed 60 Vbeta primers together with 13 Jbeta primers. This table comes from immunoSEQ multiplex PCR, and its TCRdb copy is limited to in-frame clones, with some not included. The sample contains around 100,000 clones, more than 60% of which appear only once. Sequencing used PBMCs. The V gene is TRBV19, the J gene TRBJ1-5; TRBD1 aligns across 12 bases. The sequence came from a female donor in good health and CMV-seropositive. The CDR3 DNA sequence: TGTGCCAGTAGTACAGAAAGCCGGGACAGGGGGCGAGGTCAGCCCCAGCATTTT. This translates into CASSTESRDRGRGQPQHF.